This T cell receptor (beta chain) was observed in a study of T cell responses to AZD1222 COVID-19 vaccine. Whole-study context: The study pooled second doses at about 4 or about 12 weeks. General study results and limits: Per reports, nearly half of all spike-specific TCRs target regions that are unmutated in variants.

In the case of this clone: Its target is unknown.

The data were produced by immunoSEQ multiplex PCR, yet TCRdb's version contains in-frame clones alone and is incomplete. The sample shows more than 85,000 clones, more than 70% of them seen only once. Germline CDR1 reads SGHVS; CDR2 reads FNYEAQ. The CDR3 has 16 amino acids. Trimming pared 5 bases from V and 5 bases from J, leaving 18 bases between. This material consisted of peripheral blood, taken on day 0 of AZD1222 vaccination. This clonotype originated in an adult in good health. The chain combines TRBV7-6 with TRBJ1-4; possible D gene TRBD1, 5 bases. CDR3 sequence: CASSPRDRNPNEKLFF. The CDR3 DNA reads TGTGCCAGCAGCCCCCGGGACCGCAACCCAAATGAAAAACTGTTTTTT.